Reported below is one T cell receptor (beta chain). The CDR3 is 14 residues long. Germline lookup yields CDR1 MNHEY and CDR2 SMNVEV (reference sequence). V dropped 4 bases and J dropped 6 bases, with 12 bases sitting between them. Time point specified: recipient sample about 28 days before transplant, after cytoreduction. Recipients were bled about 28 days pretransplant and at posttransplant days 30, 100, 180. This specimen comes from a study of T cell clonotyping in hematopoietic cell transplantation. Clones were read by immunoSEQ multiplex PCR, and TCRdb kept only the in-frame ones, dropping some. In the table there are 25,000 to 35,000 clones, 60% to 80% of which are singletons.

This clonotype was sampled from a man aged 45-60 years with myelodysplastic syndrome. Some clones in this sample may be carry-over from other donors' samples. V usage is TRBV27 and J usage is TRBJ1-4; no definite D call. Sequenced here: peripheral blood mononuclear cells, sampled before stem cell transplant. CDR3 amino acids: CASSSTYGDEKLFF. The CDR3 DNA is TGTGCCAGCAGTTCTACATATGGGGATGAAAAACTGTTTTTT.